This T cell receptor beta chain was found in a study of shared clonotypes between healthy human individuals. TCRdb keeps only in-frame clones here, not all; method: immunoSEQ multiplex PCR. The sample yields more than 2,000,000 clones, over 90% seen once. The V and J ends lost 4 bases and 1 base respectively, with 10 bases between them. Germline V CDR1 and CDR2: MDHEN, SYDVKM. The CDR3 consists of 14 residues. Sequenced: naive CD4+ T cells from PBMCs. As for subset: CD45RA+ positively selected. The sequence derives from a man in his late teens or twenties in good health. Some clones in this sample may be carry-over from other donors' samples. The rearrangement joins TRBV28 to TRBJ2-5; D call uncertain. CDR3 residues: CASSSTAPQETQYF. CDR3 DNA sequence: TGTGCCAGCAGTTCCACCGCCCCCCAAGAGACCCAGTACTTC.